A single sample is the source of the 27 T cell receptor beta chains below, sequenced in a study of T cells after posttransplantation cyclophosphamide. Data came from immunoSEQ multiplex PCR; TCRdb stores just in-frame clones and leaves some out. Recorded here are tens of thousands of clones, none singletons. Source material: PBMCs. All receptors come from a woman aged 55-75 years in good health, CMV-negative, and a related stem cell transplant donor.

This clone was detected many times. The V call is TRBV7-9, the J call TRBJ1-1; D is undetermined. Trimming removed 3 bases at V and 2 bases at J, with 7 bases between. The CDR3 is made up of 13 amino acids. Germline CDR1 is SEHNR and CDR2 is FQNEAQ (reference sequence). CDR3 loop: CASSFKGNTEAFF. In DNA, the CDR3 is TGTGCCAGCAGCTTTAAGGGCAACACTGAAGCTTTCTTT.

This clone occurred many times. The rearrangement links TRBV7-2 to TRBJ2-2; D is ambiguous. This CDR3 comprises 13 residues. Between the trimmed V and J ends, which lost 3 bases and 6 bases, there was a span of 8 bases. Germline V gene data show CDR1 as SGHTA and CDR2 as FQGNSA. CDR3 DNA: TGTGCCAGCAGCTTCTTCTCTGCCGGGGAGCTGTTTTTT. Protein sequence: CASSFFSAGELFF.

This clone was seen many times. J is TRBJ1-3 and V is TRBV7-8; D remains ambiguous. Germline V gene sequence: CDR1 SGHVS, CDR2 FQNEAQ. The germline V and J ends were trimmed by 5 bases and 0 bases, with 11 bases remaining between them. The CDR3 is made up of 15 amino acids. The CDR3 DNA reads TGTGCCAGCAGCCATCGGCGGTCCTCTGGAAACACCATATATTTT. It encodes CASSHRRSSGNTIYF.

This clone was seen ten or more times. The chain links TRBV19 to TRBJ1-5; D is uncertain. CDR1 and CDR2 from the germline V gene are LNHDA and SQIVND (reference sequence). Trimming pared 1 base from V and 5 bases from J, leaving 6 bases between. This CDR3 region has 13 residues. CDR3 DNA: TGTGCCAGTAGTATAGGGCCCTATCAGCCCCAGCATTTT. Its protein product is CASSIGPYQPQHF.

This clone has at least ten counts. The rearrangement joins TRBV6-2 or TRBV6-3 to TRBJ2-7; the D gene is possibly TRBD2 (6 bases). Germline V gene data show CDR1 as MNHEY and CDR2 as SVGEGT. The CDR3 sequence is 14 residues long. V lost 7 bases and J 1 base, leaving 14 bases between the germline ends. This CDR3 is CASNLRGYSYEQYF. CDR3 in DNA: TGTGCCAGCAACTTGCGGGGTTATTCCTACGAGCAGTACTTC.

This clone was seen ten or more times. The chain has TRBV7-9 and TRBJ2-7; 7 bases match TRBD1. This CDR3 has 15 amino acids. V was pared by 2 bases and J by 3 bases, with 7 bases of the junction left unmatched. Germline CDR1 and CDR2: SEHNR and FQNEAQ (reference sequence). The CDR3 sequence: CASSLPSTGSYEQYF. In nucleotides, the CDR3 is TGTGCCAGCAGCTTACCCTCGACAGGGAGCTACGAGCAGTACTTC.

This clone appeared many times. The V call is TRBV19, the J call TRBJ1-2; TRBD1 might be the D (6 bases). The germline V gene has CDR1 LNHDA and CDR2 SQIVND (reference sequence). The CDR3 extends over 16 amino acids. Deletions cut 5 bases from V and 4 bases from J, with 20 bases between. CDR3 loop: CASSPQMGQRLYGYTF. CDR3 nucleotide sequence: TGTGCCAGTAGTCCGCAAATGGGACAAAGGCTCTATGGCTACACCTTC.

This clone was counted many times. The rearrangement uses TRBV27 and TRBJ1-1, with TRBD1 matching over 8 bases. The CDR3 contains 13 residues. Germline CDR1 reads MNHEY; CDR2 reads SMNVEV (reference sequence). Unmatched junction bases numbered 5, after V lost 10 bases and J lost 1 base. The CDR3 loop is CATRGTGNTEAFF. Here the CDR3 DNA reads TGTGCCACCCGAGGGACAGGGAACACTGAAGCTTTCTTT.

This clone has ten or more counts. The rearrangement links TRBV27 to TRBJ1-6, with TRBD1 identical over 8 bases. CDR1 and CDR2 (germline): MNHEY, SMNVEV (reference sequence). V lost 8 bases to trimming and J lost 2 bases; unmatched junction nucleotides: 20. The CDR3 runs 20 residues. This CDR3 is CASGPRTGKLEVAYNSPLHF. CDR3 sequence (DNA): TGTGCCAGCGGCCCCCGGACAGGGAAGCTAGAAGTCGCCTATAATTCACCCCTCCACTTT.

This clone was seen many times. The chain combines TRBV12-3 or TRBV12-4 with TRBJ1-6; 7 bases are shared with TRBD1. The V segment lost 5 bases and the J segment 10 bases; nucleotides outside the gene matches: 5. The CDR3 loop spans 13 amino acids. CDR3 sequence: CASSQGVRSPLHF. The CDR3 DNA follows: TGTGCCAGCAGTCAGGGGGTCCGGTCACCCCTCCACTTT.

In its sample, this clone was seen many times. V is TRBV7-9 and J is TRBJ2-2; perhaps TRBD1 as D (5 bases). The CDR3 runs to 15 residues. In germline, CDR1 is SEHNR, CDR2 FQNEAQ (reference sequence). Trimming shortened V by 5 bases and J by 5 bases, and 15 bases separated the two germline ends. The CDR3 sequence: CASSPRSPGTGELFF. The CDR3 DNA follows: TGTGCCAGCAGCCCCCGGTCCCCAGGGACCGGGGAGCTGTTTTTT.

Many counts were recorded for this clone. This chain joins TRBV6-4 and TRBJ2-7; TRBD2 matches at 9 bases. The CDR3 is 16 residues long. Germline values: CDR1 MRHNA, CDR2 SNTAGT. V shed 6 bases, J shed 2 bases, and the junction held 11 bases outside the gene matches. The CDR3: CASSVRGKRGAYEQYF. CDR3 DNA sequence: TGTGCCAGCAGCGTACGGGGAAAGCGGGGGGCCTACGAGCAGTACTTC.

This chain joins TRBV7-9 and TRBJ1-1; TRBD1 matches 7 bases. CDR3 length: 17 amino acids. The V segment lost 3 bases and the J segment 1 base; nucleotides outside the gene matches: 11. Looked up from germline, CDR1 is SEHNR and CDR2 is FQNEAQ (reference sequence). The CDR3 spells CASSFHRQGPTNTEAFF. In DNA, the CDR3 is TGTGCCAGCAGCTTCCACCGACAGGGCCCAACGAACACTGAAGCTTTCTTT.

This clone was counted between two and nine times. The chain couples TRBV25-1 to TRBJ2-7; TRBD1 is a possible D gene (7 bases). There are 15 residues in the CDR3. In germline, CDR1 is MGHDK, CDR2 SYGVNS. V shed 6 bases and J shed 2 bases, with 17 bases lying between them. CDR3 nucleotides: TGTGCCAGCAGGGAACCGGGCAGGGGGGCCTACGAGCAGTACTTC. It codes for CASREPGRGAYEQYF.

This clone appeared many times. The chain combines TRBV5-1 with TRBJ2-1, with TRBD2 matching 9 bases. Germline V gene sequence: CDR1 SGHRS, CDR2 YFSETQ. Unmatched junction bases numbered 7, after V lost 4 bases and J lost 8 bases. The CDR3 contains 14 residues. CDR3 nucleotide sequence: TGCGCCAGCAGCGGCCTAGCGGGAAGCGATGAGCAGTTCTTC. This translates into CASSGLAGSDEQFF.

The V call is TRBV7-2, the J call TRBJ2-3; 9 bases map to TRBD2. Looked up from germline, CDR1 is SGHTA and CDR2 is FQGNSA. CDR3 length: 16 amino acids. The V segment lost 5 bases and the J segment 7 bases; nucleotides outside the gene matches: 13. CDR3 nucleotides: TGTGCCAGCAGCCATGATGGGCTAGCGGGGAGGAATACGCAGTATTTT. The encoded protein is CASSHDGLAGRNTQYF.

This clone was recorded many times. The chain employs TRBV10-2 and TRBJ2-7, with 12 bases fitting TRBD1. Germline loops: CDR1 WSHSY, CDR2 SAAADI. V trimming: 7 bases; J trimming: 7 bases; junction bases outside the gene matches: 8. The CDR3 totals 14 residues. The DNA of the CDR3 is TGCGCCAGCATACGGGGACAGGGGGCGAATGAGCAGTACTTC. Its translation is CASIRGQGANEQYF.

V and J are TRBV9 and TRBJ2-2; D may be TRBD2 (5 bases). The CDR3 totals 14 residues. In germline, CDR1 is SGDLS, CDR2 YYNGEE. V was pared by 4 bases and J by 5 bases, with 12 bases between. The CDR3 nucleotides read TGTGCCAGCAGCTGGACTCTTGATACCGGGGAGCTGTTTTTT. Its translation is CASSWTLDTGELFF.

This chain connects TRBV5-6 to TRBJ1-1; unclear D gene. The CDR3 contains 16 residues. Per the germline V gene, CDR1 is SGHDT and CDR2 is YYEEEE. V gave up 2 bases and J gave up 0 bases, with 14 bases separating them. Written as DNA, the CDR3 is TGTGCCAGCAGCTTTCGTTCTATTCCCCTGAACACTGAAGCTTTCTTT. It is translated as CASSFRSIPLNTEAFF.

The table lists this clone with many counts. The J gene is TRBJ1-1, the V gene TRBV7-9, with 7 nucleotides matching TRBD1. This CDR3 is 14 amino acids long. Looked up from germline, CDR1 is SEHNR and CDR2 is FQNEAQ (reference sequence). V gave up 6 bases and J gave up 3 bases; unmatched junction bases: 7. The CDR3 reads CASRSTGPDTEAFF. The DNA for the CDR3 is TGTGCCAGCAGGTCGACAGGGCCGGACACTGAAGCTTTCTTT.

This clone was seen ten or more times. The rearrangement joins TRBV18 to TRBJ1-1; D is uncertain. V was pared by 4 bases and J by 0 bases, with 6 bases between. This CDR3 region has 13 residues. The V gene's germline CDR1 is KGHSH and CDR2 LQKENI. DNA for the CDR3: TGTGCCAGCTCACTCGAGGTGAACACTGAAGCTTTCTTT. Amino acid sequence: CASSLEVNTEAFF.

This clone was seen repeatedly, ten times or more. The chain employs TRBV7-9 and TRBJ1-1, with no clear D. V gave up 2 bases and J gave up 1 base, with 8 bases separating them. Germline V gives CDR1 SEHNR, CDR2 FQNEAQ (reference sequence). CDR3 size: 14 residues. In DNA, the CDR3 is TGTGCCAGCAGCTTAATGACTCAGAACACTGAAGCTTTCTTT. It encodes CASSLMTQNTEAFF.

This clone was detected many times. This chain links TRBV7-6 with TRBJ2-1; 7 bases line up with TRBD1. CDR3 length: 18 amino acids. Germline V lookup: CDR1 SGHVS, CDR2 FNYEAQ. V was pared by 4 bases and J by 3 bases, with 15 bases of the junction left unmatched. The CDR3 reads CASSSLKGAENFYNEQFF. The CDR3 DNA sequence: TGTGCCAGCAGCTCCTTAAAGGGGGCAGAGAATTTCTACAATGAGCAGTTCTTC. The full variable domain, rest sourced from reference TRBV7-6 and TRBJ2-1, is GAGVSQSPRYKVTKRGQDVALRCDPISGHVSLYWYRQALGQGPEFLTYFNYEAQQDKSGLPNDRFSAERPEGSISTLTIQRTEQRDSAMYRCASSSLKGAENFYNEQFFGPGTRLTVL.

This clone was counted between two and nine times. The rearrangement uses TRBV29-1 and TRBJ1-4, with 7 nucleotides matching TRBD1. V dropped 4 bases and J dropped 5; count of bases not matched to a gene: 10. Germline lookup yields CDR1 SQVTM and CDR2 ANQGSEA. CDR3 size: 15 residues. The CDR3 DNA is TGCAGCGTTGTCTTCAGGGGGTCTGGGAATGAAAAACTGTTTTTT. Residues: CSVVFRGSGNEKLFF.

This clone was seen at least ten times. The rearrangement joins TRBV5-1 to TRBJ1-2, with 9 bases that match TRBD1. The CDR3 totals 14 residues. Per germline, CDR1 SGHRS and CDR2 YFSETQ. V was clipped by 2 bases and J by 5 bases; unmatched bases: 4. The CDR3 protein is CASSFGQGQYGYTF. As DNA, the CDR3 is TGCGCCAGCAGCTTCGGACAGGGGCAATATGGCTACACCTTC. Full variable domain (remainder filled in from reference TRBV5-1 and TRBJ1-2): KAGVTQTPRYLIKTRGQQVTLSCSPISGHRSVSWYQQTPGQGLQFLFEYFSETQRNKGNFPGRFSGRQFSNSRSEMNVSTLELGDSALYLCASSFGQGQYGYTFGSGTRLTVV.

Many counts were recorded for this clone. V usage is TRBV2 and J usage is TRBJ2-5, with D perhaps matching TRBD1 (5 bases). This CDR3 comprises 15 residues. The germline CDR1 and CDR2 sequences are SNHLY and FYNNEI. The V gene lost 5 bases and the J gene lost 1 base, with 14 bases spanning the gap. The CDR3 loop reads CASSLTGPPQETQYF. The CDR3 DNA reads TGTGCCAGCAGTTTAACAGGACCTCCCCAAGAGACCCAGTACTTC.

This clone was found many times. This chain's CDR3 is CASSQAGGQPQHF. DNA for the CDR3: TGTGCCAGCAGCCAAGCGGGGGGTCAGCCCCAGCATTTT. The rearrangement uses TRBV6-1 and TRBJ1-5; possible D gene TRBD1, 5 bases. The CDR3 length is 13 residues. Trimming shortened V by 6 bases and J by 6 bases, and 12 bases separated the two germline ends. The germline CDR1 and CDR2 sequences are MNHNS and SASEGT.